The text below deals with one T cell receptor (beta chain). This specimen belongs to a study of blood T cell repertoires in COVID-19. On the study more broadly: The United States, Italy and Spain were the sources of the acute and convalescent COVID-19 samples. T cells, B-cell-depleted T cells, or PBMCs provided the cDNA or gDNA that served as material.

Study processing details: Using reference gene primer amplification, nucleated cell counts were estimated. Clones were read by immunoSEQ multiplex PCR, and TCRdb kept only the in-frame ones, dropping some. Clone size and V and J calls were adopted from that table, with D and trimming inferred from the DNA. Of a few hundred thousand clones in the sample, around 82% were seen once. The trim removed 3 bases at V and 5 bases at J, leaving 6 bases unmatched. This CDR3 comprises 15 residues. From germline, CDR1 is SGHTA and CDR2 FQGTGA. J is TRBJ1-1 and V is TRBV7-3; 10 bases are a match to TRBD1. The sample was peripheral blood. The source is an elderly woman with acute or convalescent COVID-19. This CDR3 reads CASSFLTGGGTEAFF. The DNA of the CDR3 is TGTGCCAGCAGCTTCTTGACAGGGGGCGGGACTGAAGCTTTCTTT. Drawing the rest from reference TRBV7-3 and TRBJ1-1, the complete variable domain is GAGVSQTPSNKVTEKGKYVELRCDPISGHTALYWYRQSLGQGPEFLIYFQGTGAADDSGLPNDRFFAVRPEGSVSTLKIQRTERGDSAVYLCASSFLTGGGTEAFFGQGTRLTVV.